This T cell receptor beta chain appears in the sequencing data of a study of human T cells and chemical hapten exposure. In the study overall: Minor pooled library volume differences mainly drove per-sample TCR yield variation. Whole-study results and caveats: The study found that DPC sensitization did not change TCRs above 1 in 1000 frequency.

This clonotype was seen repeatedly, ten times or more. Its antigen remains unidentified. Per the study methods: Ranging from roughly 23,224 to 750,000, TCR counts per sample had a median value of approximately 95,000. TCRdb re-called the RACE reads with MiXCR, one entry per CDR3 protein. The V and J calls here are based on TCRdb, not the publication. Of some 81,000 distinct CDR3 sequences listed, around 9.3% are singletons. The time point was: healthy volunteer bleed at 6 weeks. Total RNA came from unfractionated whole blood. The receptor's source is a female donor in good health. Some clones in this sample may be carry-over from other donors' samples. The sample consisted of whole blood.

The DNA of the CDR3 is TGCGCCAGCAGCCAAGATCACCCCACAGATACGCAGTATTTT. Residues: CASSQDHPTDTQYF. The rearrangement uses TRBV4-3 and TRBJ2-3; no clear D gene. This CDR3 spans 14 amino acids. From germline, CDR1 is LGHNA and CDR2 YSLEER. V lost 0 bases, J lost 2 bases, and 6 bases lay in between.